A single TCR beta chain is shown here with its context. Its antigen is not identified. These data are taken from a study of cytomegalovirus exposure and HLA in healthy donors. 13 Jbeta primers and 60 Vbeta primers were used for the PCR. Only in-frame clones appear in the TCRdb table, and some are missing; sequencing was by immunoSEQ multiplex PCR. The table shows 130,000 or so clones, with around 75% occurring only once. General observations from the study: Accurate prediction of most subjects' HLA-A and HLA-B alleles from TCR beta sequences was reported.

The sample comprised PBMCs. This TCR derives from a man aged 25 to 40 in good health and CMV-seronegative.

For the CDR3, the DNA is TGTGCCAGCAGTATCCGCCGGGGGGCTTCCACTGAAGCTTTCTTT. This encodes CASSIRRGASTEAFF. V usage is TRBV28 and J usage is TRBJ1-1; D possibly corresponds to TRBD1 (6 bases). The length of the CDR3 is 15 residues. CDR1 is MDHEN, CDR2 SYDVKM, per germline. The V end lost 5 bases, the J end lost 4 bases, and 17 bases lay between the germline ends.